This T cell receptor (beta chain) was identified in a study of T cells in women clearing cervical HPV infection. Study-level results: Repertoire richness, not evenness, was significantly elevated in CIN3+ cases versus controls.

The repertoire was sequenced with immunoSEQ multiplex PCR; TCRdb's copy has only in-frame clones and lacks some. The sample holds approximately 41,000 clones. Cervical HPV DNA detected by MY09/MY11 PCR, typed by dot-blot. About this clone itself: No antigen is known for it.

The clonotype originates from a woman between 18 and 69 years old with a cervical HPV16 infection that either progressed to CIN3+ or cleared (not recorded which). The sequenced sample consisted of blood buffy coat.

The CDR3 loop is CASMTGLPSYEQYF. The CDR3 bases that were read are TGTGCCAGCATGACGGGACTACCTTCCTACGAG. The V and J genes are TRBV28 and TRBJ2-7, with 7 bases fitting TRBD2. The read finishes 3 residues shy of the CDR3 end, and the germline J gene is used to complete it. J was trimmed by 1 base and V by 7 bases; bases with no gene match: 7. Germline CDR1 MDHEN, CDR2 SYDVKM. The CDR3 loop spans 14 amino acids.